The 5 T cell receptor beta chains listed next were all sequenced from one sample in a study of vaccination effects on CD4 cells after COVID-19. Investigators separated out CD4+ T cells once around 11 days of culture had passed. Two-dose BNT162b2 or mRNA-1273 vaccination was given to participants. Some clones are missing from TCRdb's copy, which holds only in-frame ones; the method was immunoSEQ multiplex PCR. This repertoire shows tens of thousands of clones, less than 85% found once; its top ten account for more than 2%. Which antigens these TCRs recognize remains unknown. This specimen was CD4+ T cells from PBMCs cultured without peptide, taken after COVID-19 vaccination. The receptor set was obtained from a human donor who received a COVID-19 vaccine.

The chain employs TRBV27 and TRBJ2-2, with TRBD1 as a possible D gene (6 bases). Trimming cost V 10 bases and J 4 bases, with 16 bases left between them. CDR3 length: 14 residues. Germline-derived CDR1 and CDR2 are MNHEY and SMNVEV (reference sequence). CDR3 sequence (DNA): TGTGCCACCCATAAAGGGGGACCCACCGGGGAGCTGTTTTTT. Protein: CATHKGGPTGELFF.

This clone was observed a few times. This chain connects TRBV10-2 to TRBJ2-7, with no clear D. The germline V and J ends were trimmed by 2 bases and 13 bases, with 9 bases remaining between them. Germline CDR1 is WSHSY and CDR2 is SAAADI. The CDR3 consists of 10 residues. The DNA for the CDR3 is TGCGCCAGCAGTGAGCAGTTCCAATACGTC. Its translation is CASSEQFQYV.

A single count supports this clone. This chain uses TRBV7-2 with TRBJ2-5; D unresolved. Germline lookup yields CDR1 SGHTA and CDR2 FQGNSA. The V end was cut by 1 base, the J end by 3 bases, with 9 bases between. The CDR3 consists of 14 residues. The CDR3 DNA sequence: TGTGCCAGCAGCTTAGATCCCTACGAAGAGACCCAGTACTTC. Translation: CASSLDPYEETQYF.

This clone appeared once. This chain joins TRBV6-5 and TRBJ2-1, with 9 bases matching TRBD1. Unmatched junction bases numbered 5, after V lost 0 bases and J lost 5 bases. This CDR3 comprises 16 residues. The germline V gene encodes CDR1 MNHEY and CDR2 SVGAGI. The CDR3 DNA reads TGTGCCAGCAGTTACTCTCCGGGACAGGGTAACAATGAGCAGTTCTTC. This gives the protein CASSYSPGQGNNEQFF.

The rearrangement joins TRBV5-1 to TRBJ1-2; the D gene is possibly TRBD1 (6 bases). V was trimmed by 9 bases and J by 3 bases, leaving 21 bases between them. CDR1 is SGHRS, CDR2 YFSETQ, per germline. The CDR3 is made up of 15 amino acids. The CDR3: CATSLVLGGDYGYTF. The CDR3 DNA follows: TGCGCCACCTCTCTAGTTCTAGGGGGGGACTATGGCTACACCTTC.